Following are 32 T cell receptor beta chains from one sample sequenced in a study of sequential checkpoint blockade in melanoma. TCRdb's table, derived via immunoSEQ multiplex PCR, lists solely in-frame clones and lacks some. Counted here are more than 3,500 clones, about 23% occurring once; the ten biggest clones make up approximately 16%. Specified treatment: randomized to nivolumab then ipilimumab (arm A) or the reverse (arm B). The sample in question was tumor tissue (inferred from file names), obtained from a patient given nivolumab and ipilimumab in sequence. The origin of the receptors is a human donor with melanoma.

By share, this clone ranks as medium-sized. The rearrangement joins TRBV28 to TRBJ1-5, with D unresolved. Trimming took off 6 bases at V and 0 bases at J, with 12 bases between the two ends. The length of the CDR3 is 15 residues. CDR1 is MDHEN, CDR2 SYDVKM, per germline. In DNA, the CDR3 is TGTGCCAGCAGCGGCAGGACCATTAGCAATCAGCCCCAGCATTTT. Translated, it gives CASSGRTISNQPQHF. The full variable domain, completed using reference TRBV28 and TRBJ1-5, is DVKVTQSSRYLVKRTGEKVFLECVQDMDHENMFWYRQDPGLGLRLIYFSYDVKMKEKGDIPEGYSVSREKKERFSLILESASTNQTSMYLCASSGRTISNQPQHFGDGTRLSIL.

This clone was picked up a small number of times. The J gene is TRBJ2-1, the V gene TRBV11-3, with TRBD1 identical over 10 bases. J was trimmed by 7 bases and V by 5 bases; bases with no gene match: 8. The CDR3 spans 15 residues. CDR1 SGHNT and CDR2 YENEEA come from the germline V gene. The CDR3 nucleotides are TGTGCCAGCAGCCTGACAGGGGGCGCATGGAATGAGCAGTTCTTC. Translating it yields CASSLTGGAWNEQFF.

The chain uses TRBV6-8 and TRBJ2-7; possibly TRBD2 for D (6 bases). V was clipped by 2 bases and J by 7 bases, with 9 bases between them. There are 12 residues in the CDR3. Looked up from germline, CDR1 is MNHGY and CDR2 is SAAAGT. The CDR3 reads CASSYAGGEQYF. CDR3 in DNA: TGTGCCAGCAGTTACGCCGGGGGAGAGCAGTACTTC.

The chain carries TRBV9 and TRBJ1-1, with D unresolved. Trimming took off 6 bases at V and 10 bases at J, with 28 bases between the two ends. CDR1 is SGDLS and CDR2 is YYNGEE in the germline V gene. The CDR3 is made up of 16 amino acids. The CDR3 DNA follows: TGTGCCAGCACGACGGTCCCCATCCCCGCCCCCAATGGAGCTTTCTTT. This sequence encodes CASTTVPIPAPNGAFF.

This clone was seen only a few times. This chain joins TRBV6-8 and TRBJ1-4; 7 nucleotides line up with TRBD1. There are 14 residues in the CDR3. The junction had 3 bases not matched to a gene; V was cut back by 6 bases and J by 2 bases. Per germline, CDR1 MNHGY and CDR2 SAAAGT. The CDR3: CASRTGSTNEKLFF. The CDR3 coding sequence is TGTGCCAGCAGGACAGGGAGTACTAATGAAAAACTGTTTTTT.

The chain is built from TRBV14 and TRBJ1-4; possibly TRBD1 for D (6 bases). V lost 2 bases and J lost 0, with 10 bases in between. The length of the CDR3 is 16 residues. CDR1 and CDR2 (germline): SGHDN, FVKESK. In nucleotides, the CDR3 is TGTGCCAGCAGCCAATACAGGGTTGCAACTAATGAAAAACTGTTTTTT. Translating it yields CASSQYRVATNEKLFF.

This clone ranks as medium-sized (0.01 to 0.1%). This chain joins TRBV4-1 and TRBJ1-6, with 8 positions matching TRBD1. The CDR3 loop spans 15 amino acids. CDR1 and CDR2 (germline): MGHRA, YSYEKL. Trimming removed 6 bases from V and 4 bases from J; junction bases left unmatched: 5. The chain's CDR3 is CASRIDRGYNSPLHF. CDR3 sequence (DNA): TGCGCCAGCAGAATAGACAGGGGATATAATTCACCCCTCCACTTT.

CDR3 sequence: CSVTGTGNEQFF. DNA of the CDR3: TGCAGCGTAACCGGGACAGGCAATGAGCAGTTCTTC. This chain connects TRBV29-1 to TRBJ2-1, with TRBD1 identical over 8 bases. J gave up 6 bases and V 6 bases, and 4 bases lay outside the gene matches. Germline V gene sequence: CDR1 SQVTM, CDR2 ANQGSEA. The CDR3 sequence is 12 residues long.

By share, this clone ranks as medium-sized. This chain links TRBV30 with TRBJ1-2, with D unresolved. The CDR3 is 12 residues long. Trimming took 4 bases from V and 4 from J, leaving 10 bases between them. Germline lookup yields CDR1 GTSNPN and CDR2 SVGIG (reference sequence). The chain's CDR3 is CAWTGYSYGYTF. CDR3 bases: TGTGCCTGGACTGGATATTCCTATGGCTACACCTTC.

This clone has a handful of counts. One end of the junction fails to match germline, which may point to a read error. V gene TRBV6-8 combines with J gene TRBJ2-3, with 10 bases matching TRBD2. The CDR3 runs 16 residues. Per germline, CDR1 MNHGY and CDR2 SAAAGT. This CDR3 is CAISAGLAASTDTQYF. In DNA form, the CDR3 reads TGTGCCATCAGTGCCGGACTAGCGGCCAGCACAGATACGCAGTATTTT.

J is TRBJ2-7 and V is TRBV6-1, with D tentatively TRBD1 (6 bases). Germline CDR1 reads MNHNS; CDR2 reads SASEGT. V was pared by 0 bases and J by 1 base, with 13 bases between. The CDR3 runs 16 residues. The CDR3: CASSEAYRVQSYEQYF. As DNA, the CDR3 is TGTGCCAGCAGTGAAGCCTACAGGGTCCAATCCTACGAGCAGTACTTC.

This clone was counted between two and nine times. V gene TRBV19 combines with J gene TRBJ2-7, with 13 bases fitting TRBD2. The junction had 8 bases not matched to a gene; V was cut back by 3 bases and J by 0 bases. The germline V gene has CDR1 LNHDA and CDR2 SQIVND (reference sequence). This CDR3 region has 18 residues. The CDR3 DNA is TGTGCCAGTAGTATTGCCGGGACTAGCGGGGTGAGCTCCTACGAGCAGTACTTC. It codes for CASSIAGTSGVSSYEQYF.

This clone has only a few counts. The CDR3 end falls 1 residue outside the read, so it is completed with the germline J gene. The chain carries TRBV6-1 and TRBJ2-5; tentative D call: TRBD2 (6 bases). The CDR3 covers 16 residues. Germline values: CDR1 MNHNS, CDR2 SASEGT. Between the trimmed V and J ends, which lost 0 bases and 10 bases, there was a span of 21 bases. Here the CDR3 reads CASSEAPASHPGGQYF. The DNA read from the CDR3 is TGTGCCAGCAGTGAAGCGCCGGCGTCCCATCCCGGGGGCCAGTAC.

This chain links TRBV5-1 with TRBJ1-1, with D possibly TRBD1 on 5 matching bases. The V and J ends lost 1 base and 1 base respectively, with 8 bases between them. This CDR3 is 14 amino acids long. CDR1 SGHRS and CDR2 YFSETQ come from the germline V gene. The DNA of the CDR3 is TGCGCCAGCAGCTTGATGGGACCGAACACTGAAGCTTTCTTT. Residues: CASSLMGPNTEAFF.

By share, this clone ranks as large. The rearrangement links TRBV11-3 to TRBJ2-3, with 8 bases lining up with TRBD2. The germline gives CDR1 SGHNT, CDR2 YENEEA. CDR3 length: 14 residues. The V segment lost 1 base and the J segment 4 bases; nucleotides outside the gene matches: 1. CDR3 sequence reads: CASSLGTSPDTQYF. The CDR3, as DNA: TGTGCCAGCAGCTTAGGGACTAGCCCAGATACGCAGTATTTT.

The rearrangement joins TRBV19 to TRBJ1-4, with a tentative D call TRBD1 (5 bases). CDR3 length equals 18 residues. Deletions cut 3 bases from V and 6 bases from J, with 23 bases between. Germline V CDR1 and CDR2: LNHDA, SQIVND (reference sequence). Here the CDR3 DNA reads TGTGCCAGTAGTATCCCCGGGGGAGACGGGGCATCCTATGAAAAACTGTTTTTT. As protein: CASSIPGGDGASYEKLFF. Combining the CDR3 with reference TRBV19 and TRBJ1-4 gives the whole variable domain DGGITQSPKYLFRKEGQNVTLSCEQNLNHDAMYWYRQDPGQGLRLIYYSQIVNDFQKGDIAEGYSVSREKKESFPLTVTSAQKNPTAFYLCASSIPGGDGASYEKLFFGSGTQLSVL.

The V gene is TRBV19, the J gene TRBJ1-5, with D possibly being TRBD1 (5 bases). The CDR3 covers 17 residues. Per germline, CDR1 LNHDA and CDR2 SQIVND (reference sequence). V was trimmed by 0 bases and J by 0 bases, leaving 12 bases between them. CDR3: CASSIDGTAFSNQPQHF. The CDR3 region has the DNA TGTGCCAGTAGTATAGATGGGACTGCCTTTAGCAATCAGCCCCAGCATTTT.

This clone was counted once. CDR3 DNA: TGTGCCAGCAGTGAATATGGGGGAGGGCAAGAGACCCAGTACTTC. It codes for CASSEYGGGQETQYF. This chain links TRBV25-1 with TRBJ2-5, with 7 bases that match TRBD2. J was trimmed by 2 bases and V by 0 bases; bases with no gene match: 3. This CDR3 contains 15 residues. The germline V gene encodes CDR1 MGHDK and CDR2 SYGVNS.

The J gene is TRBJ1-1, the V gene TRBV5-1, with TRBD1 identical over 8 bases. Trimming at V came to 7 bases and at J to 1 base, leaving 9 bases not matched to a gene. The CDR3 runs 15 residues. Germline assignment: CDR1 SGHRS and CDR2 YFSETQ. CDR3 in amino acids: CASLQGALRNTEAFF. The CDR3 DNA reads TGCGCCAGCCTCCAGGGGGCGTTAAGGAACACTGAAGCTTTCTTT.

This clone was seen more than once but under ten times. The chain links TRBV11-3 to TRBJ2-3; D assignment may be TRBD1 or TRBD2 (6 bases each). CDR3 length: 16 residues. Deletions cut 5 bases from V and 1 base from J, with 16 bases between. CDR1 and CDR2 (germline): SGHNT, YENEEA. CDR3: CASSQGTLAGTDTQYF. The CDR3 coding sequence is TGTGCCAGCAGCCAAGGGACACTAGCCGGCACAGATACGCAGTATTTT.

This clone was picked up a small number of times. This chain uses TRBV6-8 with TRBJ2-5, with 9 bases aligning to TRBD1. V lost 4 bases to trimming and J lost 1 base; unmatched junction nucleotides: 1. Germline V lookup: CDR1 MNHGY, CDR2 SAAAGT. This CDR3 has 14 residues. The CDR3 bases are TGTGCCAGCAGTTTGGACAGGGGCCAAGAGACCCAGTACTTC. It is translated as CASSLDRGQETQYF.

This clone was found many times. The chain combines TRBV7-2 with TRBJ2-1; 9 nucleotides agree with TRBD2. This CDR3 is 13 amino acids long. V lost 4 bases, J lost 15 bases, and 10 bases stayed unmatched. Germline lookup yields CDR1 SGHTA and CDR2 FQGNSA. DNA of the CDR3: TGTGCCAGCAGCTCCGGACTAGCGAGAGATCCGTTCTTC. Its protein product is CASSSGLARDPFF. Complete variable domain (other parts from reference TRBV7-2 and TRBJ2-1): GAGVSQSPSNKVTEKGKDVELRCDPISGHTALYWYRQSLGQGLEFLIYFQGNSAPDKSGLPSDRFSAERTGGSVSTLTIQRTQQEDSAVYLCASSSGLARDPFFGPGTRLTVL.

The chain joins TRBV18 to TRBJ2-6; 11 nucleotides match TRBD1. The length of the CDR3 is 18 residues. Germline assignment: CDR1 KGHSH and CDR2 LQKENI. V was clipped by 2 bases and J by 4 bases; unmatched bases: 7. The CDR3 DNA reads as TGTGCCAGCTCACCAAGTGGACAGGGGGCAGGCGGGGCCAACGTCCTGACTTTC. It is translated as CASSPSGQGAGGANVLTF.

The chain couples TRBV6-8 to TRBJ1-2; 8 bases line up with TRBD1. CDR1 MNHGY and CDR2 SAAAGT come from the germline V gene. Germline trimming cut 0 bases from V and 5 bases from J; bases unmatched to any gene: 8. The CDR3 runs 16 residues. The CDR3 spells CASSYSLQGAGYGYTF. CDR3 in DNA: TGTGCCAGCAGTTACTCGTTGCAGGGGGCGGGGTATGGCTACACCTTC.

The CDR3 DNA is TGCAGCGTGGAAACTAGCGGGGGGAAAGTTGAGACCCAGTACTTC. Encoded protein: CSVETSGGKVETQYF. The rearrangement joins TRBV29-1 to TRBJ2-5; 12 bases fit TRBD2. The CDR3 is 15 residues long. V lost 6 bases, J lost 5 bases, and 10 bases stayed unmatched. Germline V gene sequence: CDR1 SQVTM, CDR2 ANQGSEA. Looking up the rest from reference TRBV29-1 and TRBJ2-5 gives the full variable domain: SAVISQKPSRDICQRGTSLTIQCQVDSQVTMMFWYRQQPGQSLTLIATANQGSEATYESGFVIDKFPISRPNLTFSTLTVSNMSPEDSSIYLCSVETSGGKVETQYFGPGTRLLVL.

This clone was seen a handful of times. This chain links TRBV14 with TRBJ1-2; no reliable D call. The germline V gene encodes CDR1 SGHDN and CDR2 FVKESK. V lost 2 bases to trimming and J lost 4 bases, with 5 bases between them. The CDR3 is 12 residues long. CDR3: CASSQRTYGYTF. The CDR3 DNA reads TGTGCCAGCAGCCAAAGGACCTATGGCTACACCTTC. Supplemented by reference TRBV14 and TRBJ1-2, the full variable domain reads EAGVTQFPSHSVIEKGQTVTLRCDPISGHDNLYWYRRVMGKEIKFLLHFVKESKQDESGMPNNRFLAERTGGTYSTLKVQPAELEDSGVYFCASSQRTYGYTFGSGTRLTVV.

This clone was picked up many times. This chain uses TRBV11-3 with TRBJ1-2; no definite D call. The CDR3 loop spans 15 amino acids. V shed 5 bases and J shed 0 bases, with 13 bases lying between them. Germline assignment: CDR1 SGHNT and CDR2 YENEEA. This CDR3 is CASSPGPQTNYGYTF. In DNA, the CDR3 is TGTGCCAGCAGCCCCGGACCGCAAACTAACTATGGCTACACCTTC.

This clone was seen a few times. The rearrangement joins TRBV10-2 to TRBJ1-1; no reliable D call. V dropped 3 bases and J dropped 5 bases, with 13 bases sitting between them. This CDR3 has 14 residues. Germline V gene data show CDR1 as WSHSY and CDR2 as SAAADI. This CDR3 is CASSDRGLGTEAFF. CDR3 bases: TGCGCCAGCAGTGATCGTGGTTTAGGGACTGAAGCTTTCTTT.

V and J are TRBV11-3 and TRBJ2-4, with D perhaps TRBD1 or TRBD2 (6 bases each). Germline V gene data show CDR1 as SGHNT and CDR2 as YENEEA. Trimming removed 1 base from V and 2 bases from J, with 15 bases in between. CDR3 length: 17 amino acids. The CDR3 DNA reads TGTGCCAGCAGCTTAGTTGTGTCGGGGGCCTCCAAAAACATTCAGTACTTC. Protein product: CASSLVVSGASKNIQYF. The variable domain in full, completed from reference TRBV11-3 and TRBJ2-4, reads EAGVVQSPRYKIIEKKQPVAFWCNPISGHNTLYWYLQNLGQGPELLIRYENEEAVDDSQLPKDRFSAERLKGVDSTLKIQPAELGDSAVYLCASSLVVSGASKNIQYFGAGTRLSVL.

This clone qualifies as medium-sized (0.01 to 0.1%). The J gene is TRBJ2-1, the V gene TRBV6-8; TRBD1 is a possible D gene (6 bases). Germline V gene sequence: CDR1 MNHGY, CDR2 SAAAGT. V lost 7 bases and J 5 bases, leaving 18 bases between the germline ends. This CDR3 is 15 amino acids long. The CDR3 DNA reads as TGTGCCAGCACCAAAGGGACACTACGGGACAATGAGCAGTTCTTC. Protein sequence: CASTKGTLRDNEQFF.

Relative to its sample, this clone is medium-sized. This chain links TRBV6-8 with TRBJ2-5; D remains unclear. Looked up from germline, CDR1 is MNHGY and CDR2 is SAAAGT. V was clipped by 6 bases and J by 5 bases, with 10 bases between them. This CDR3 comprises 12 residues. This CDR3 is CASRGIIETQYF. CDR3 DNA: TGTGCCAGCAGAGGGATAATCGAGACCCAGTACTTC.

This chain connects TRBV19 to TRBJ1-5; a weak D match, TRBD1 (5 bases). Germline V gives CDR1 LNHDA, CDR2 SQIVND (reference sequence). V lost 4 bases to trimming and J lost 4 bases, with 11 bases between them. The CDR3 totals 14 residues. The CDR3 DNA follows: TGTGCCAGTAGTACAACAGGAGAGAATCAGCCCCAGCATTTT. It is translated as CASSTTGENQPQHF.